This section outlines one TCR beta chain sequence together with its context. Its antigen target is currently unknown. No base quality information exists; no much larger clone differs at one position. Participants in the prospective study were aged roughly 18 to 95 years, lived in about two dozen United States geographic areas, and enrolled through a virtual design. In the prospective study, cohorts were assigned on the basis of participant-reported clinical history obtained from a screening survey and a study questionnaire. Recovered participants in ImmuneRACE Cohort 3 were defined by two consecutive negative NP/OP PCR tests, clearance by a healthcare professional, or resolution of symptoms. Mobile phlebotomists in the prospective study collected whole blood, serum and a nasopharyngeal or oropharyngeal swab from every participant. Prospective study participants could optionally give additional blood draws and questionnaires over an approximately 2-month period. Before DNA extraction, blood samples from the prospective study were shipped at room temperature or frozen.

The entry originates in a study of blood T cell repertoires in COVID-19 (dated by TCRdb to between 2020 and 2021). Regarding the research as a whole: Samples from collaborators originated in the United States, Italy and Spain and spanned both the acute and convalescent phases of COVID-19. The material from the prospective study consisted of cDNA or gDNA derived from T cells, B-cell-depleted T cells, or PBMCs. The dataset comprised deeply sampled blood TCRbeta repertoires from subjects exposed to, actively infected with, or recovered from COVID-19. The repertoires were released in a freely available public database intended as a resource for research on the immune response to SARS-CoV-2. The samples were drawn from two sources: the first 160 participants of the ongoing ImmuneRACE study, and 1,000 to 1,500 subjects contributed by 6 global collaborators. A de-identified subject ID, COVID-19 status, age in years and sex were almost always included in the sample metadata. Where HLA class I and class II types were available, the types were taken from metadata supplied by the sample provider, not from assay-based typing.

The CDR1 and CDR2 encoded by the germline V gene are ENHRY and SYGVKD. Trimmed from V: 4 bases; trimmed from J: 8 bases; junction bases lacking a gene match: 7. Including the terminal cysteine and phenylalanine, the CDR3 comprises 15 residues. Kept here is only the CDR3 DNA, which spans 45 bases and is read in frame from base 1. TCRbeta CDR3 regions were amplified from genomic DNA using the immunoSEQ Assay, a bias-controlled multiplex PCR. In the paper's pipeline: Within the assay, amplification of reference gene primers was used to estimate how many nucleated cells each sample contained. Sequence reads were collapsed and filtered to measure the absolute abundance of every unique TCRbeta CDR3 rearrangement. For each sample, productive Simpson clonality was calculated as the square root of Simpson's diversity index over productive rearrangements. The immuneACCESS repertoire file appears here via TCRdb, limited to in-frame rearrangements. These files lack a portion of the clones; in checked studies, under half of the deficit traces to unresolved V genes, and the cause of the others is not known. V and J calls and clone size come straight from that table; D and trimming were deduced from the DNA. Present in this sample are some 490,000 clones, 70% to 90% of which were seen just once. Jointly, the top ten make up approximately 8% of the sample.

Findings and caveats that apply to the study as a whole: The amount of clinical and demographic metadata varied by source and participant and was provided uncurated.

The TCR was taken from a woman aged 60 to 75 who had recovered from COVID-19. The V and J segments used are TRBV10-3 and TRBJ1-4, and TRBD1 aligns with 10 junction nucleotides. Sample: PBMCs or T cells enriched from blood (not recorded which). The sequence in DNA is TGTGCCATCAGTGCCCGGACAGGGGGAGGCGAAAAACTGTTTTTT. It encodes CAISARTGGGEKLFF.